The entry that follows covers one T cell receptor beta chain sequence. Its antigen target is currently unknown. The input lacks base qualities; no much larger clone sits a single base away. Trimmed from V: 3 bases; trimmed from J: 2 bases; junction bases lacking a gene match: 2. From the cysteine through the phenylalanine, the CDR3 covers 17 amino acids. The CDR3 DNA has 51 bases and is translated from base 1. Sequences MGHDK (CDR1) and SYGVNS (CDR2) are obtained from the germline V gene. A patient counted as having stable Graves' hyperthyroidism if no progression to ophthalmopathy occurred over 18 months of follow-up. Hyperthyroidism patients were newly diagnosed, with disease duration under 2 months, and aged 18 to 65 years. Any patient with an uncontrolled infection, another autoimmune disease, pregnancy or lactation was excluded. Clinical symptoms, serum thyroxine and TRAb, thyroid ultrasound, and orbital computed tomography formed the basis for the diagnoses. Total RNA was extracted using Trizol reagent, and RNA quality was assessed on an Agilent 2100 Bioanalyzer.

The source of the sample is a study of T cells in Graves' hyperthyroidism and ophthalmopathy (dated by TCRdb to the late 2010s). Background for the entire study: TCR V-J signatures able to tell the groups apart were searched for in a discovery cohort of some 97 patients, of whom around 43 had Graves' ophthalmopathy and 57 had stable Graves' hyperthyroidism. The study also compared thyroid tissue and blood T-cell repertoires from more than 5 Graves' hyperthyroidism patients. For training and testing, the 80 to 100 patients in the discovery cohort were randomly divided in a 7:3 ratio. Prospective prediction of ophthalmopathy was tested in an independent validation cohort consisting of some 20 hyperthyroidism patients and 17 patients who later progressed to ophthalmopathy. Once sampling was done, hyperthyroidism patients were given methimazole at a starting dose of 30 mg daily, whereas ophthalmopathy patients were given high-dose intravenous methylprednisolone. The paper reports TCR Vbeta CDR3 sequencing of fewer than 150 peripheral blood samples: some 44 ophthalmopathy, about 75 hyperthyroidism and 17 progressor patients.

TCR beta CDR3 regions were amplified from RNA transcripts. For the first round of RT-PCR on the TCR CDR3, the HTBI primer set was used together with the Qiagen OneStep RT-PCR kit. Libraries were constructed in a second round of multiplex PCR, after which size selection and purification were performed. Sequencing of the libraries was done on an Illumina HiSeq2000 using paired-end 100 bp reads. For the original study's pipeline: SOAPnuke was used to process the raw data, throwing out any read that contained adapters or uncalled bases, had a mean Phred below 15, or lacked an exact constant-primer or identifier match. High-quality paired reads were merged using COPE v1.2.5, and each unique nucleotide sequence was defined as a clonotype. MiTCR v1.1 was used to align the clonotypes against IMGT TRBV, TRBD and TRBJ reference segments. Analysis was restricted to V-J combinations with a frequency above 0.0001, which covered 98% to 99.2% of repertoires. The TCS score was defined as F50 (clonal expansion) divided by E x V (chaos), with BLOSUM62-based TCRdist calculated between CDR3 peptides within each V-J. Welch's t-statistics and random forest reduced 514 V-J features to roughly 13, which were used in a naive Bayes classifier (R e1071). The public reads were quality trimmed at Q25 with fastp and then assembled into clones with MiXCR by TCRdb, keeping productive beta chains. Every entry covers one CDR3 protein and lists the most common genes and DNA from its rows. The V and J calls come from TCRdb's annotation, not from the publication. A total of some 600,000 distinct CDR3 sequences appear in this sample, around 42% of them only once. Nearly 8.5% of the sample is taken by the ten largest.

Results the study describes overall, beyond this receptor: Sample size was not statistically predetermined, and blinding of investigators to group allocation was not performed. A model built on a 13 V-J signature distinguished ophthalmopathy from stable hyperthyroidism, reaching around 90% sensitivity and approximately 83% specificity in cross-validation and 80%/75% in testing. In validation, progression to ophthalmopathy was predicted by the model with almost 71% sensitivity and around 76% specificity, a median of approximately 6.5 months before onset. Most expanded thyroid clonotypes (frequency above 0.001) were also found in blood, which suggests that blood repertoires may mirror thyroid immune responses.

The sequenced material came from peripheral blood or thyroid tissue (not recorded which). The sequence is built from TRBV25-1 and TRBJ2-2, with 14 bases aligning to TRBD2. This receptor was obtained from a woman younger than 35 with Graves' hyperthyroidism. Donor details come from another sample of the same person, matched by shared clones. The base sequence is TGTGCCAGCAGTGACGGACTAGCGGGAGGAAACACCGGGGAGCTGTTTTTT. It encodes CASSDGLAGGNTGELFF.